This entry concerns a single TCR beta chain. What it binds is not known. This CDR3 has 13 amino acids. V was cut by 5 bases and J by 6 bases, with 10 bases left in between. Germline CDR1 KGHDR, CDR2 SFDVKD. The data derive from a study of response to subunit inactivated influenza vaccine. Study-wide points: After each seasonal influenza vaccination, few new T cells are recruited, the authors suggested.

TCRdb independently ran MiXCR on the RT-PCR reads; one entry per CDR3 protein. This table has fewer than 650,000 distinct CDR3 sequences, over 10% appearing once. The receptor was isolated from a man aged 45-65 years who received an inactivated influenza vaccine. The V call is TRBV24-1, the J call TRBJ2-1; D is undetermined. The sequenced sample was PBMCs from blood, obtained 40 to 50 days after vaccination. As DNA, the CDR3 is TGTGCCACCAGTGGTGGGATCCTCAATGAGCAGTTCTTC. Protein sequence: CATSGGILNEQFF.